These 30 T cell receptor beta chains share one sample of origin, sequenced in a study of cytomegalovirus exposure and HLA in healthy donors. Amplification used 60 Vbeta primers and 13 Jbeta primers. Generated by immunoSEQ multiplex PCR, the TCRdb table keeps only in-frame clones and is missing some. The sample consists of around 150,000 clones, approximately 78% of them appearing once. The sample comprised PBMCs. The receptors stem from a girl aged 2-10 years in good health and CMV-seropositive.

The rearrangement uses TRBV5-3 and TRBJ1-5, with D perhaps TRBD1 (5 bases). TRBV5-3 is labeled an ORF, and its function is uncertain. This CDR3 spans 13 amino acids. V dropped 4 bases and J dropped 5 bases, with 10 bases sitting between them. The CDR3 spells CARSADSYQPQHF. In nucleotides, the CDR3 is TGTGCCAGAAGCGCCGACAGTTATCAGCCCCAGCATTTT.

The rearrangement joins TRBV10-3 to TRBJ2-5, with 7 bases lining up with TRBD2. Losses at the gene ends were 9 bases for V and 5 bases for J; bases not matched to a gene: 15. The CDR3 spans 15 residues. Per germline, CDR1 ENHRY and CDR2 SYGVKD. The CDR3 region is CAISFWDGRTETQYF. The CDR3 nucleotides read TGTGCCATTAGTTTTTGGGACGGGAGGACGGAGACCCAGTACTTC.

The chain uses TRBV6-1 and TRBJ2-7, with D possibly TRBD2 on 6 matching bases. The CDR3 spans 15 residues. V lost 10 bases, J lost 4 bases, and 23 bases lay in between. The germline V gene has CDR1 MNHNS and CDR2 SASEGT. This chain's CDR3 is CATSFRDRGGYEQYF. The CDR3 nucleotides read TGTGCCACCTCATTCCGGGACCGTGGAGGGTACGAGCAGTACTTC.

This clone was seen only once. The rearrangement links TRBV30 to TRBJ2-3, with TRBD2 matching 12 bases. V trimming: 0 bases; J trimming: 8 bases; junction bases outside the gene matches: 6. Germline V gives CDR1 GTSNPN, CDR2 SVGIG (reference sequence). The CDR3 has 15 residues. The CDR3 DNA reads TGTGCCTGGAGTGTACTAGCGGGAGGTACTTTTACGCAGTATTTT. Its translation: CAWSVLAGGTFTQYF.

The chain's CDR3 is CASSLRGPSYSNQPQHF. The CDR3 DNA reads TGTGCCAGTAGTTTGCGGGGCCCCTCTTATAGCAATCAGCCCCAGCATTTT. The V and J genes are TRBV19 and TRBJ1-5; possibly TRBD1 for D (5 bases). Trimming took 5 bases from V and 0 from J, leaving 17 bases between them. In germline, CDR1 is LNHDA, CDR2 SQIVND (reference sequence). This CDR3 has 17 residues.

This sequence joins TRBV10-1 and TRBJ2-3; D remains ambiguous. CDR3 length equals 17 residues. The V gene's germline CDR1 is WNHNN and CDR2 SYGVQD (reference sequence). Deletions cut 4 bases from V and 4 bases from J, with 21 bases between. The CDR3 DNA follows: TGCGCCAGCAGTGCCGACCTCGGGTTTCAGAACGCAGATACGCAGTATTTT. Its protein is CASSADLGFQNADTQYF.

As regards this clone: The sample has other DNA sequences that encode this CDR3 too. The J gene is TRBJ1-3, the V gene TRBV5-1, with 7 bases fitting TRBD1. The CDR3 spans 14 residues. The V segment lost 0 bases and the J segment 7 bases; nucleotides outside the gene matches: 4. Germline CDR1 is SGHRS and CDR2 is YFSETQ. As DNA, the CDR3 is TGCGCCAGCAGCTTGGCCGGCAGGGGGAACACCATATATTTT. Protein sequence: CASSLAGRGNTIYF. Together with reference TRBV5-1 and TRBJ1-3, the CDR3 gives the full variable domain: KAGVTQTPRYLIKTRGQQVTLSCSPISGHRSVSWYQQTPGQGLQFLFEYFSETQRNKGNFPGRFSGRQFSNSRSEMNVSTLELGDSALYLCASSLAGRGNTIYFGEGSWLTVV.

CDR3 nucleotides: TGTGCCACTACCCGGGACTACCATGGGACCCAGTACTTC. Translation: CATTRDYHGTQYF. V is TRBV7-9 and J is TRBJ2-5, with 7 bases aligning to TRBD2. V was clipped by 10 bases and J by 7 bases; unmatched bases: 12. The CDR3 is 13 amino acids. CDR1 and CDR2 (germline): SEHNR, FQNEAQ (reference sequence).

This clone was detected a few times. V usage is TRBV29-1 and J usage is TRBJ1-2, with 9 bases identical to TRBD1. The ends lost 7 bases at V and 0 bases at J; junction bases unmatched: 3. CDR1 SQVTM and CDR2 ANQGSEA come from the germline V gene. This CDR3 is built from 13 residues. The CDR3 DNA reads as TGCAGCGCTCGGGACAGGGCTAACTATGGCTACACCTTC. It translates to CSARDRANYGYTF.

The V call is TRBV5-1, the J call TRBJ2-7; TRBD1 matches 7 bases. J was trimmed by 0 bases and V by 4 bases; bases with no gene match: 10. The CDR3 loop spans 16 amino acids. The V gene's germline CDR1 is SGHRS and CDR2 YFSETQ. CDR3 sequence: CASSINPGQISYEQYF. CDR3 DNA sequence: TGCGCCAGCAGCATAAACCCGGGACAGATCTCCTACGAGCAGTACTTC.

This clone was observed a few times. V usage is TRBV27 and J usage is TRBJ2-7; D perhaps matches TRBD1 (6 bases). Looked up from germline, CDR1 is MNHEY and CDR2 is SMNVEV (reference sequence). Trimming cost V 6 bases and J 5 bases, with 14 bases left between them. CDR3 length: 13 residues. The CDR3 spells CASRQGQLNEQYF. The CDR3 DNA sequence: TGTGCCAGCAGACAAGGACAGCTAAACGAGCAGTACTTC.

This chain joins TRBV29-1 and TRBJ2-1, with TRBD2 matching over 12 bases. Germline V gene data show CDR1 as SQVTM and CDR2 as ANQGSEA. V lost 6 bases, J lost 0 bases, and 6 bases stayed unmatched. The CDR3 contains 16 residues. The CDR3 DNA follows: TGCAGCGTCTTCGGACTAGCGGGGACCTCCTACAATGAGCAGTTCTTC. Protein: CSVFGLAGTSYNEQFF.

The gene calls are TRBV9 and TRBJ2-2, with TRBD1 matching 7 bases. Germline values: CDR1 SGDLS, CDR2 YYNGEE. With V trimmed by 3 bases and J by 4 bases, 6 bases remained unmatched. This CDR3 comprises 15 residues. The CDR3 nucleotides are TGTGCCAGCAGCGGACGACAGGGAACCACCGGGGAGCTGTTTTTT. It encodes CASSGRQGTTGELFF.

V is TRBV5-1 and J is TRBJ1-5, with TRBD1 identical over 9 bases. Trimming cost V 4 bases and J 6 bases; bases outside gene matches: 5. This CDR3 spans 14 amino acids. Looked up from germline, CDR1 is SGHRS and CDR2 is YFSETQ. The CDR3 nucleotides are TGCGCCAGCAGCCCGGGACAGGGCGGTCAGCCCCAGCATTTT. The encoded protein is CASSPGQGGQPQHF.

The CDR3 DNA reads TGTGCCAGCAGTTCCGGGACAGGGGGACTAACTGAAGCTTTCTTT. Translated: CASSSGTGGLTEAFF. This sequence joins TRBV27 and TRBJ1-1; 11 nucleotides match TRBD1. V lost 4 bases to trimming and J lost 5 bases; unmatched junction nucleotides: 6. The CDR3 contains 15 residues. Germline CDR1 is MNHEY and CDR2 is SMNVEV (reference sequence).

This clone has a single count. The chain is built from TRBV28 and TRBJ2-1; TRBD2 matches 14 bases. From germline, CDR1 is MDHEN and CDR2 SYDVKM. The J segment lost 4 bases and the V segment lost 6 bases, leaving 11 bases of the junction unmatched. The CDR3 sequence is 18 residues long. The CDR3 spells CASSPSRLAGGPYNEQFF. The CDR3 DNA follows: TGTGCCAGCAGCCCTAGTAGACTAGCGGGAGGGCCGTACAATGAGCAGTTCTTC.

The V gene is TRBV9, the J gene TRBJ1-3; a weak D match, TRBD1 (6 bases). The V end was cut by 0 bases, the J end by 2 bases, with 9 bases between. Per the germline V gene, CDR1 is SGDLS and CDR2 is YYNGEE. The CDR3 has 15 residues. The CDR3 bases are TGTGCCAGCAGCGTAGAACAGGGCGCTGGAAACACCATATATTTT. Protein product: CASSVEQGAGNTIYF.

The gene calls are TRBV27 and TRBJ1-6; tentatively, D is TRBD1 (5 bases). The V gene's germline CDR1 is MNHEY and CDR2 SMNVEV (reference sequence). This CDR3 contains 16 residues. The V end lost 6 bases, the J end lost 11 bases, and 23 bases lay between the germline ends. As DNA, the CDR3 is TGTGCCAGCAGATCCCCCCGACAGAGTCTGGGGACACCCCTCCACTTT. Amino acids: CASRSPRQSLGTPLHF.

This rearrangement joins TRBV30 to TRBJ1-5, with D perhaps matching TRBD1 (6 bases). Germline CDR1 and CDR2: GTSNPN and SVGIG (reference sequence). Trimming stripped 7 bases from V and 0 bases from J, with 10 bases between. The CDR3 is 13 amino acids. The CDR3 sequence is CASRGSSNQPQHF. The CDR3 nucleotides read TGTGCCTCGAGGGGGAGTAGCAATCAGCCCCAGCATTTT.

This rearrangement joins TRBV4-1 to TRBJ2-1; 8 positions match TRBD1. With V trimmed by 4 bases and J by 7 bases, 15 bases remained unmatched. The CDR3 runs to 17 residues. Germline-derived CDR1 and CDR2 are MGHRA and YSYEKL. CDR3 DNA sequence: TGCGCCAGCAGCCTATTTTTATGGACAGGGCAGGAAAATGAGCAGTTCTTC. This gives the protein CASSLFLWTGQENEQFF.

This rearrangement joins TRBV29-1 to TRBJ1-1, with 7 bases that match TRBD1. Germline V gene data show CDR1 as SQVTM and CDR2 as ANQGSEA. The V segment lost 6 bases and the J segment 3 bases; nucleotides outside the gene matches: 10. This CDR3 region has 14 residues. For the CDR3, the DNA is TGCAGCGTGGTCCGACAGGGAATGGACACTGAAGCTTTCTTT. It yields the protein CSVVRQGMDTEAFF.

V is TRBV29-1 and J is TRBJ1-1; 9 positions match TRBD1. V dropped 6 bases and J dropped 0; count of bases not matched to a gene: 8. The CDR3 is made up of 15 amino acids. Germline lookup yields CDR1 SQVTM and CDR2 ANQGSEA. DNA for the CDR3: TGCAGCGTGGATACCGGGACAGGGATGAACACTGAAGCTTTCTTT. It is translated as CSVDTGTGMNTEAFF.

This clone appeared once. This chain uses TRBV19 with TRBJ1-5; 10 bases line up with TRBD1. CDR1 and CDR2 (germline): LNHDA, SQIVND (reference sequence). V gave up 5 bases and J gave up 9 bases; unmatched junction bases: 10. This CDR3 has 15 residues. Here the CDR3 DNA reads TGTGCCAGTAGTGCTCCGGGACAGGGGTCGGGGCCCCAGCATTTT. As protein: CASSAPGQGSGPQHF.

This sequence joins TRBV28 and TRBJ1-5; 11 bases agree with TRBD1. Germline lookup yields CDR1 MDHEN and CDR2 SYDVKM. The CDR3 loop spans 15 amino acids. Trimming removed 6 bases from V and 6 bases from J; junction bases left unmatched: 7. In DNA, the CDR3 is TGTGCCAGCAGACCTGGGGGACAGGGGGTTCAGCCCCAGCATTTT. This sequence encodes CASRPGGQGVQPQHF.

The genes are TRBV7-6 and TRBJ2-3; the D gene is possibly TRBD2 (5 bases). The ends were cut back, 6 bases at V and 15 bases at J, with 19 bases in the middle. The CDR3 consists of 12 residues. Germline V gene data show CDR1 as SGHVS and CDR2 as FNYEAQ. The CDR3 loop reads CASSSGASPFYF. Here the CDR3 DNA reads TGTGCCAGCAGTTCAGGAGCTAGCCCCTTTTATTTT.

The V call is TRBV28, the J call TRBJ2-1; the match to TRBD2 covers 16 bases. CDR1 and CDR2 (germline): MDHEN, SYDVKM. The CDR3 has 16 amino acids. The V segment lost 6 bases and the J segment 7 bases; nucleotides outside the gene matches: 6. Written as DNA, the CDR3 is TGTGCCAGCAGGGGACTAGCGGGAGGGCCAGTGAATGAGCAGTTCTTC. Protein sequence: CASRGLAGGPVNEQFF.

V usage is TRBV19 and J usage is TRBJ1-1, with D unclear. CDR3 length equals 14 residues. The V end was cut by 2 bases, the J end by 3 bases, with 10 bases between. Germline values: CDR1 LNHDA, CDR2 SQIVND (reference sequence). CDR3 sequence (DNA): TGTGCCAGTAGTATATCTACTAGCTACACTGAAGCTTTCTTT. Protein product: CASSISTSYTEAFF.

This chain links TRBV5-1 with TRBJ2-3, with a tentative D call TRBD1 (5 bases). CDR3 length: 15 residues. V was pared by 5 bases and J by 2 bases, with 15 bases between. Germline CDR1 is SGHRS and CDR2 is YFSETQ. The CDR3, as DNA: TGCGCCAGCAGTATCCAGGGTCGTTTCACAGATACGCAGTATTTT. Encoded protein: CASSIQGRFTDTQYF.

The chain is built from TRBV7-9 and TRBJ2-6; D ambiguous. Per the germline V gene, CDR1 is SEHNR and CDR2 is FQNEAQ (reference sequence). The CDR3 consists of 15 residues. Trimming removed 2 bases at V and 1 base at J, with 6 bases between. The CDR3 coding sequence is TGTGCCAGCAGCTTACTAGATTCTGGGGCCAACGTCCTGACTTTC. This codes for CASSLLDSGANVLTF. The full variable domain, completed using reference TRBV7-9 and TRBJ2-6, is DTGVSQNPRHKITKRGQNVTFRCDPISEHNRLYWYRQTLGQGPEFLTYFQNEAQLEKSRLLSDRFSAERPKGSFSTLEIQRTEQGDSAMYLCASSLLDSGANVLTFGAGSRLTVL.

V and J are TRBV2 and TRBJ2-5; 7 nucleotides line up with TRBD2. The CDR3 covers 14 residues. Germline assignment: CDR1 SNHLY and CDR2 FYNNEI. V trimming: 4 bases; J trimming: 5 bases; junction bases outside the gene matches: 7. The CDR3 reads CASSVPGRYETQYF. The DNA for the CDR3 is TGTGCCAGCAGTGTTCCCGGGAGGTACGAGACCCAGTACTTC.